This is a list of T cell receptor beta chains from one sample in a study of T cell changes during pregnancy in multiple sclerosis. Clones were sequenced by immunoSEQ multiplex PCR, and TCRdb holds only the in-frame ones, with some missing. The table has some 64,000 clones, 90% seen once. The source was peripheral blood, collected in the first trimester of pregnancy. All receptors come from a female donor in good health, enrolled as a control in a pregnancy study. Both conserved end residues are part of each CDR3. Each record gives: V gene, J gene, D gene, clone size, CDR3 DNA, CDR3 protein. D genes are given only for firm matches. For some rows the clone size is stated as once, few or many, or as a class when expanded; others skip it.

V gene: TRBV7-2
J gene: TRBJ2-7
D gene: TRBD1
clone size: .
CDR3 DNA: TGTGCCAGCAGCTTAAACCTCGGGACAGGGAGCGAGCAGTACTTC
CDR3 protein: CASSLNLGTGSEQYF

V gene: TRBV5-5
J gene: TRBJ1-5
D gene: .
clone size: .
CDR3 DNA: TGTGCCAGCAGCTTGGGTTTTTATAGCAATCAGCCCCAGCATTTT
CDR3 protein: CASSLGFYSNQPQHF

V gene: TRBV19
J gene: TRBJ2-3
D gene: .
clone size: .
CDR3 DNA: TGTGCCAGTAGTATAGGCGGGGGCAATACGCAGTATTTT
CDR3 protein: CASSIGGGNTQYF

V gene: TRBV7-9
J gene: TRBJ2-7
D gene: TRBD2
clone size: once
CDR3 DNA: TGTGCCAGCAGCCCTCTTGGGCTAGCGGGACCTTTGCAGTACTTC
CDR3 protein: CASSPLGLAGPLQYF

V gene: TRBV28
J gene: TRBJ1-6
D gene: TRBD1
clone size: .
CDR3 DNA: TGTGCCAGCAGTTTTGGGGGACAGGGGAATTCACCCCTCCACTTT
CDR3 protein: CASSFGGQGNSPLHF

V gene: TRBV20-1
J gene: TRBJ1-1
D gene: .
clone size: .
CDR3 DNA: TGCAGTGCTAGAGATGGCTCTGAAGCTTTCTTT
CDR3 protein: CSARDGSEAFF

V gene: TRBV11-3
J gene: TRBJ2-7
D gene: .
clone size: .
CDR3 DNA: TGTGCCAGCAGCTTAGATCACTACGAGCAGTACTTC
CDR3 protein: CASSLDHYEQYF

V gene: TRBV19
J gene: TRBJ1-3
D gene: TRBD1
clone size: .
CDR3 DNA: TGTGCCAGTAGTATCGGGACAGGGCAAGGAAACACCATATATTTT
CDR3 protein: CASSIGTGQGNTIYF

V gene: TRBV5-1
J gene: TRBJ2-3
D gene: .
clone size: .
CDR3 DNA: TGCGCCAGCAGCCCGAGGACTCAGTCAGATACGCAGTATTTT
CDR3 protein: CASSPRTQSDTQYF

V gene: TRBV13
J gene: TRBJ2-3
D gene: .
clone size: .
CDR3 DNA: TGTGCCAGCAGCTTAGGCCATACTAGGACTAGCACAGATACGCAGTATTTT
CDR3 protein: CASSLGHTRTSTDTQYF

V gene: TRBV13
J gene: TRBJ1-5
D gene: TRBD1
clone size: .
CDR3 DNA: TGTGCCAGCAGCTTACAGGGGGCCAATCAGCCCCAGCATTTT
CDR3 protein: CASSLQGANQPQHF

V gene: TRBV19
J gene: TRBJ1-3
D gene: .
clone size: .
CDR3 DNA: TGTGCCAGTAGTCCGAGCGGGGGGTATGGAAACACCATATATTTT
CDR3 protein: CASSPSGGYGNTIYF

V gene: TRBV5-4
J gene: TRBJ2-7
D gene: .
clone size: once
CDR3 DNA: TGTGCCAGCAGCTCATCCTACGAGCAGTACTTC
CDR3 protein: CASSSSYEQYF

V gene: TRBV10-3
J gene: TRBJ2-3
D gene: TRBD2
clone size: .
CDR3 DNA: TGTGCCATCAGGGGGACTAGAGGAGGGGCCACAGATACGCAGTATTTT
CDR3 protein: CAIRGTRGGATDTQYF

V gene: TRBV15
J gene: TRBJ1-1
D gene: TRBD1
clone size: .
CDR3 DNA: TGTGCCACCAGCGCTCCCGGGACAGGGGACACTGAAGCTTTCTTT
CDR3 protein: CATSAPGTGDTEAFF